The clone carrying this T cell receptor (beta chain) has at least ten counts. No antigen is known for it. A modified ARM-PCR protocol with three rounds of nested PCR amplified TCRbeta. MiXCR, applied by TCRdb to the multiplex PCR reads, yields one record per CDR3 protein. Here the sample spans about 90,000 distinct CDR3 sequences, roughly two thirds being singletons. The CDR3 extends over 14 amino acids. V was trimmed by 3 bases and J by 2 bases, leaving 9 bases between them. Germline loops: CDR1 SGHRS, CDR2 YFSETQ. The data originate from a study of tumor and adjacent non-tumor tissue in lung cancer. Study at large: Samples averaged about 4.2 million productive TCRbeta reads each. Study results and caveats: Significantly higher TCR diversity was found in tumor than normal lung.

This sample's RNA came from whole unsorted tissue. The sequencing input was lung tumor tissue. This clonotype originated in a man between 65 and 80 years old with non-small cell lung cancer. The chain couples TRBV5-1 to TRBJ1-3; TRBD1 is a possible D gene (6 bases). The CDR3 bases are TGCGCCAGCAGCTCCGGGACAACTGGAAACACCATATATTTT. Translating it yields CASSSGTTGNTIYF.